The 21 T cell receptor beta chains below all came from one sample that was sequenced in a study of T cells in Graves' hyperthyroidism and ophthalmopathy. Amplification targeted TCR beta CDR3 regions from RNA transcripts. First-round RT-PCR of the TCR CDR3 relied on the HTBI primer set. In TCRdb, the multiplex PCR reads were re-called with MiXCR into one record per CDR3 protein. The sample records 500,000 to 550,000 distinct CDR3 sequences, less than 25% being singletons. The sequenced sample was blood. These receptors originate from a man aged 18 to 30 with Graves' hyperthyroidism.

The V gene is TRBV12-3 or TRBV12-4, the J gene TRBJ2-5; 12 bases fit TRBD1. The V segment lost 6 bases and the J segment 5 bases; nucleotides outside the gene matches: 10. The CDR3 has 16 residues. In nucleotides, the CDR3 is TGTGCCAGCAGCCTAAACGTAGGGACAGGGGGCGAGACCCAGTACTTC. Protein product: CASSLNVGTGGETQYF.

This clonotype was found many times. The chain combines TRBV19 with TRBJ2-5; D ambiguous. V was clipped by 5 bases and J by 3 bases, with 13 bases between them. There are 14 residues in the CDR3. From germline, CDR1 is LNHDA and CDR2 SQIVND (reference sequence). The CDR3 region is CASSARTAKETQYF. In DNA form, the CDR3 reads TGTGCCAGTAGTGCCCGGACGGCTAAAGAGACCCAGTACTTC.

With regard to this clonotype: This clone may be a read error of a much larger clone one base away. The CDR3 does not close with the conserved phenylalanine or tryptophan, likely indicating a read error. The CDR3 nucleotides read TGTGCCAGTAGTATACCAGGGTTTCAGCCCCAGCATTAT. Protein sequence: CASSIPGFQPQHY. The V and J genes are TRBV19 and TRBJ1-5, with D possibly matching TRBD1 (5 bases). Germline V lookup: CDR1 LNHDA, CDR2 SQIVND (reference sequence). The CDR3 has 13 residues. Trimming left V 2 bases short and J 6 bases short, with 8 bases between.

The chain recombines TRBV19 with TRBJ2-7, with a tentative D call TRBD2 (6 bases). V shed 5 bases and J shed 6 bases, with 17 bases lying between them. The CDR3 has 14 amino acids. Germline CDR1 is LNHDA and CDR2 is SQIVND (reference sequence). The CDR3 DNA sequence: TGTGCCAGTAGTGGGACTGCCCAGGAGGGCGAGCAGTACTTC. It is translated as CASSGTAQEGEQYF.

This clonotype was counted only a few times. This sequence joins TRBV19 and TRBJ2-2; 10 bases line up with TRBD2. V was clipped by 1 base and J by 8 bases; unmatched bases: 10. Germline CDR1 reads LNHDA; CDR2 reads SQIVND (reference sequence). The CDR3 is 17 amino acids. The CDR3 DNA reads as TGTGCCAGTAGTATAGTCCCCAGCGGGGGGGCCAAGGGGGAGCTGTTTTTT. It specifies CASSIVPSGGAKGELFF.

This clonotype was seen at least ten times. The chain combines TRBV12-3 or TRBV12-4 with TRBJ1-2; weak D call: TRBD1 (6 bases). The V and J ends lost 7 bases and 7 bases respectively, with 16 bases between them. This CDR3 region has 13 residues. CDR3 in amino acids: CASKESGVSGYTF. Here the CDR3 DNA reads TGTGCCAGCAAAGAATCAGGGGTCTCTGGCTACACCTTC.

This clonotype appeared once. The chain carries TRBV5-1 and TRBJ1-1, with D unclear. Germline CDR1 and CDR2: SGHRS and YFSETQ. The CDR3 sequence is 14 residues long. V lost 1 base and J lost 1, with 8 bases in between. CDR3 region: CASSLKEGNTEAFF. The CDR3 coding sequence is TGCGCCAGCAGCTTGAAAGAGGGGAACACTGAAGCTTTCTTT.

There are many counts of this clonotype. The chain combines TRBV6-1 with TRBJ2-4; D is tentatively TRBD1 or TRBD2 (5 bases each). V lost 5 bases to trimming and J lost 11 bases, with 16 bases between them. The CDR3 extends over 13 amino acids. CDR1 is MNHNS, CDR2 SASEGT, per germline. The CDR3 bases are TGTGCCAGCAGTCCCCAAGGGACGGCTCTTCAGTACTTC. This translates into CASSPQGTALQYF.

In this sample, this clonotype turned up many times. The gene calls are TRBV10-3 and TRBJ2-7; D gene unclear. V lost 6 bases and J 1 base, leaving 4 bases between the germline ends. Germline CDR1 and CDR2: ENHRY and SYGVKD. The CDR3 length is 11 residues. The CDR3 nucleotides read TGTGCCATCAGCTCTTCCTACGAGCAGTACTTC. It specifies CAISSSYEQYF.

The chain employs TRBV27 and TRBJ2-2; D is unclear. This CDR3 spans 15 amino acids. From germline, CDR1 is MNHEY and CDR2 SMNVEV (reference sequence). Trimming left V 5 bases short and J 7 bases short, with 17 bases between. CDR3 DNA: TGTGCCAGCAGTGGGCGTTCCAGCCTAGGCGGGGAGCTGTTTTTT. Its translation is CASSGRSSLGGELFF.

This clonotype was seen many times. This sequence joins TRBV11-3 and TRBJ2-5; no clear D. The CDR3 covers 12 residues. The V end was cut by 5 bases, the J end by 3 bases, with 7 bases between. Germline CDR1 and CDR2: SGHNT and YENEEA. In DNA, the CDR3 is TGTGCCAGCAGCCAGACCAAAGAGACCCAGTACTTC. This gives the protein CASSQTKETQYF.

The J gene is TRBJ2-7, the V gene TRBV4-1; D possibly corresponds to TRBD1 (6 bases). With 3 bases removed from V and 0 bases from J, the gap between germline ends came to 9 bases. The CDR3 is 14 amino acids. From germline, CDR1 is MGHRA and CDR2 YSYEKL. In DNA form, the CDR3 reads TGCGCCAGCAGCCATGGGGACACCTCCTACGAGCAGTACTTC. It specifies CASSHGDTSYEQYF.

This clonotype was counted many times. The chain is built from TRBV27 and TRBJ2-5; 13 nucleotides align to TRBD2. CDR3 length: 16 residues. CDR1 and CDR2 (germline): MNHEY, SMNVEV (reference sequence). Germline trimming cut 4 bases from V and 5 bases from J; bases unmatched to any gene: 7. This chain's CDR3 is CASSWTSGGPGETQYF. DNA of the CDR3: TGTGCCAGCAGTTGGACTAGCGGGGGCCCCGGGGAGACCCAGTACTTC.

J is TRBJ2-2 and V is TRBV6-1, with D perhaps matching TRBD1 (6 bases). The CDR3 contains 14 residues. Germline CDR1 reads MNHNS; CDR2 reads SASEGT. The germline V and J ends were trimmed by 1 base and 4 bases, with 7 bases remaining between them. CDR3 residues: CASSEVGATGELFF. Here the CDR3 DNA reads TGTGCCAGCAGTGAAGTGGGGGCCACCGGGGAGCTGTTTTTT.

This clonotype occurred many times. The rearrangement joins TRBV29-1 to TRBJ2-4; perhaps D is TRBD1 or TRBD2 (5 bases each). The V end lost 3 bases, the J end lost 0 bases, and 9 bases lay between the germline ends. This CDR3 contains 14 residues. Looked up from germline, CDR1 is SQVTM and CDR2 is ANQGSEA. The CDR3 DNA is TGCAGCGTTGAGGGACGCACAGCCAAAAACATTCAGTACTTC. Translation gives CSVEGRTAKNIQYF. The whole variable domain, remainder taken from reference TRBV29-1 and TRBJ2-4, is SAVISQKPSRDICQRGTSLTIQCQVDSQVTMMFWYRQQPGQSLTLIATANQGSEATYESGFVIDKFPISRPNLTFSTLTVSNMSPEDSSIYLCSVEGRTAKNIQYFGAGTRLSVL.

A few counts support this clonotype. The chain combines TRBV2 with TRBJ2-2; D ambiguous. The CDR3 covers 15 residues. Trimming removed 5 bases at V and 3 bases at J, with 13 bases between. CDR1 SNHLY and CDR2 FYNNEI come from the germline V gene. The CDR3 sequence: CASSPTPPYTGELFF. CDR3 coding DNA: TGTGCCAGCAGTCCCACCCCTCCGTACACCGGGGAGCTGTTTTTT.

This clonotype was recorded many times. The gene calls are TRBV12-3 or TRBV12-4 and TRBJ2-5; D remains ambiguous. V lost 5 bases and J lost 5, with 15 bases in between. The CDR3 spans 14 residues. CDR3 sequence reads: CASSRLWQEETQYF. The CDR3 DNA follows: TGTGCCAGCAGTCGACTCTGGCAAGAGGAGACCCAGTACTTC.

This chain uses TRBV7-2 with TRBJ1-1, with TRBD1 as a possible D gene (5 bases). Trimming removed 1 base from V and 8 bases from J, with 8 bases in between. The CDR3 runs 12 residues. Germline V CDR1 and CDR2: SGHTA, FQGNSA. CDR3 loop: CASSLDRYEAFF. The CDR3 region has the DNA TGTGCCAGCAGCTTAGACAGGTACGAAGCTTTCTTT.

V usage is TRBV11-2 and J usage is TRBJ1-2; D gene unclear. CDR1 and CDR2 from the germline V gene are SGHAT and FQNNGV. This CDR3 is built from 16 residues. The V end was cut by 0 bases, the J end by 8 bases, with 19 bases between. CDR3 sequence reads: CASSLDRRIVSIGYTF. The CDR3 bases are TGTGCCAGCAGCTTAGATCGCAGGATCGTATCGATCGGCTACACCTTC.

V usage is TRBV28 and J usage is TRBJ1-1; D ambiguous. Germline lookup yields CDR1 MDHEN and CDR2 SYDVKM. V was trimmed by 4 bases and J by 0 bases, leaving 9 bases between them. The CDR3 is made up of 14 amino acids. The DNA for the CDR3 is TGTGCCAGCAGTTCTGCCGACGTGAACACTGAAGCTTTCTTT. Its translation is CASSSADVNTEAFF.

The chain links TRBV12-3 or TRBV12-4 to TRBJ2-7; D gene ambiguous. The length of the CDR3 is 13 residues. Trimming shortened V by 3 bases and J by 7 bases, and 13 bases separated the two germline ends. This chain's CDR3 is CASSFQIPEEQYF. As DNA, the CDR3 is TGTGCCAGCAGTTTCCAGATTCCGGAAGAGCAGTACTTC.